The 12 T cell receptor beta chains in this list originate from one sample, sequenced in a study of PD-1 blockade in classical Hodgkin lymphoma. Profiling relied on immunoSEQ multiplex PCR, and the TCRdb table lists in-frame clones only, not all of them. The sample has 20,000 to 30,000 clones, about 90% seen once. Documented time point: newly diagnosed, previously untreated cHL patient sample. The study purified CD4+ T cells from thawed PBMCs using magnetic negative selection. Sequencing used CD4+ T cells from blood. Source of these receptors: a human donor with classical Hodgkin lymphoma.

The V gene is TRBV10-3, the J gene TRBJ1-2; D not resolved. CDR3 size: 14 residues. V lost 1 base and J lost 3, with 9 bases in between. The germline V gene has CDR1 ENHRY and CDR2 SYGVKD. The CDR3 region is CAISEYREDYGYTF. The CDR3 nucleotides are TGTGCCATCAGTGAGTATCGGGAAGACTATGGCTACACCTTC.

The table lists this clone with a few counts. The gene calls are TRBV18 and TRBJ2-3; D perhaps matches TRBD2 (5 bases). The CDR3 extends over 13 amino acids. Looked up from germline, CDR1 is KGHSH and CDR2 is LQKENI. Deletions cut 3 bases from V and 4 bases from J, with 8 bases between. This chain's CDR3 is CASSPAGPDTQYF. In DNA form, the CDR3 reads TGTGCCAGCTCACCGGCGGGCCCAGATACGCAGTATTTT.

The chain has TRBV28 and TRBJ1-5; 9 bases fit TRBD1. Germline V gives CDR1 MDHEN, CDR2 SYDVKM. With V trimmed by 5 bases and J by 1 base, 3 bases remained unmatched. The CDR3 has 15 residues. CDR3 sequence (DNA): TGTGCCAGCAGTCACGGGACAGGGAGCAATCAGCCCCAGCATTTT. It yields the protein CASSHGTGSNQPQHF.

The chain links TRBV5-1 to TRBJ2-4; D uncertain. CDR1 and CDR2 from the germline V gene are SGHRS and YFSETQ. The CDR3 loop spans 14 amino acids. Trimming removed 2 bases at V and 1 base at J, with 7 bases between. CDR3 in amino acids: CASSFKLAKNIQYF. The CDR3 coding sequence is TGCGCCAGCAGCTTCAAGTTGGCCAAAAACATTCAGTACTTC.

CDR3 residues: CASSQDDGETQYF. In DNA form, the CDR3 reads TGTGCCAGCAGCCAAGACGACGGAGAGACCCAGTACTTC. The chain uses TRBV7-7 and TRBJ2-5; D gene uncertain. Germline-derived CDR1 and CDR2 are SSHAT and FNYEAQ (reference sequence). The CDR3 consists of 13 residues. V shed 5 bases and J shed 4 bases, with 11 bases lying between them.

This sequence joins TRBV19 and TRBJ2-2; D is unclear. CDR1 is LNHDA, CDR2 SQIVND, per germline (reference sequence). This CDR3 comprises 14 residues. V was pared by 7 bases and J by 1 base, with 10 bases between. The CDR3 DNA is TGTGCCAGTACCCCGTTGGGGAACACCGGGGAGCTGTTTTTT. Protein: CASTPLGNTGELFF.

This clone was seen just once. V gene TRBV6-5 combines with J gene TRBJ2-7, with D possibly being TRBD1 or TRBD2 (6 bases each). There are 15 residues in the CDR3. The V gene lost 0 bases and the J gene lost 5 bases, with 14 bases spanning the gap. Germline CDR1 reads MNHEY; CDR2 reads SVGAGI. The CDR3 DNA is TGTGCCAGCAGTTACTCGAGGGGGGTAGTCCACGAGCAGTACTTC. It specifies CASSYSRGVVHEQYF.

This chain connects TRBV5-1 to TRBJ2-7, with D unresolved. Germline V gene lookup returns CDR1 SGHRS and CDR2 YFSETQ. Trimming shortened V by 0 bases and J by 3 bases, and 7 bases separated the two germline ends. This CDR3 comprises 13 residues. The CDR3 DNA reads TGCGCCAGCAGCTTGGCCCCTCTCTACGAGCAGTACTTC. This codes for CASSLAPLYEQYF.

V is TRBV5-4 and J is TRBJ2-3; no clear D gene. CDR3 length equals 13 residues. V shed 0 bases and J shed 6 bases, with 8 bases lying between them. Germline V lookup: CDR1 SGHNT, CDR2 YYREEE (reference sequence). CDR3 nucleotides: TGTGCCAGCAGCTTGGCGGGTGGTGATACGCAGTATTTT. This gives the protein CASSLAGGDTQYF.

The gene calls are TRBV28 and TRBJ1-4; the match to TRBD1 covers 8 bases. The CDR3 spans 16 residues. Germline V gene sequence: CDR1 MDHEN, CDR2 SYDVKM. V was clipped by 6 bases and J by 4 bases; unmatched bases: 10. The CDR3 loop is CASRGGRGRGNEKLFF. DNA for the CDR3: TGTGCCAGCAGGGGGGGCAGGGGGCGAGGTAATGAAAAACTGTTTTTT.

The chain is built from TRBV4-3 and TRBJ2-3; TRBD2 matches 11 bases. Looked up from germline, CDR1 is LGHNA and CDR2 is YSLEER. The ends lost 0 bases at V and 8 bases at J; junction bases unmatched: 7. This CDR3 is 16 amino acids long. The DNA for the CDR3 is TGCGCCAGCAGCCAAGAACCTAGCGGGGGGTTTGGTACGCAGTATTTT. It specifies CASSQEPSGGFGTQYF.

The chain uses TRBV9 and TRBJ2-1, with D unresolved. V was cut by 4 bases and J by 9 bases, with 14 bases left in between. Germline CDR1 reads SGDLS; CDR2 reads YYNGEE. This CDR3 is built from 13 residues. The CDR3 sequence is CASSPPTLVEQFF. DNA of the CDR3: TGTGCCAGCAGCCCCCCCACCCTGGTTGAGCAGTTCTTC.